These 3 T cell receptor beta chains share one sample of origin, sequenced in a study of CD4+ T cells in melanoma. TCRdb's table, derived via immunoSEQ multiplex PCR, lists solely in-frame clones and lacks some. The sample has around 130,000 clones, about 90% seen once. The receptors here all came from a human donor with melanoma.

As to this clone: This CDR3 is also generated by other DNA sequences in the sample. The chain couples TRBV18 to TRBJ2-7; D remains unclear. The V gene's germline CDR1 is KGHSH and CDR2 LQKENI. This CDR3 spans 13 amino acids. Trimming removed 0 bases at V and 1 base at J, with 4 bases between. The CDR3 loop is CASSPPGSYEQYF. The CDR3 nucleotides read TGTGCCAGCTCACCACCAGGGTCCTACGAGCAGTACTTC. Looking up the rest from reference TRBV18 and TRBJ2-7 gives the full variable domain: NAGVMQNPRHLVRRRGQEARLRCSPMKGHSHVYWYRQLPEEGLKFMVYLQKENIIDESGMPKERFSAEFPKEGPSILRIQQVVRGDSAAYFCASSPPGSYEQYFGPGTRLTVT.

This chain connects TRBV7-3 to TRBJ2-1; 13 nucleotides match TRBD2. After removal of 5 bases from V and 4 bases from J, the junction contained 8 bases not matched to a gene. Germline CDR1 and CDR2: SGHTA and FQGTGA. This CDR3 is built from 17 residues. The CDR3 spells CASSPKLAGGPYNEQFF. The CDR3 DNA follows: TGTGCCAGCAGCCCAAAACTAGCGGGGGGGCCTTACAATGAGCAGTTCTTC. The variable domain in full, completed from reference TRBV7-3 and TRBJ2-1, reads GAGVSQTPSNKVTEKGKYVELRCDPISGHTALYWYRQSLGQGPEFLIYFQGTGAADDSGLPNDRFFAVRPEGSVSTLKIQRTERGDSAVYLCASSPKLAGGPYNEQFFGPGTRLTVL.

The chain is built from TRBV11-3 and TRBJ2-5, with TRBD2 matching 12 bases. The CDR3 length is 15 residues. Germline CDR1 and CDR2: SGHNT and YENEEA. J gave up 2 bases and V 3 bases, and 1 base lay outside the gene matches. DNA for the CDR3: TGTGCCAGCAGCTTCGGACTAGCGGGGCAAGAGACCCAGTACTTC. This sequence encodes CASSFGLAGQETQYF. The full variable domain, completed using reference TRBV11-3 and TRBJ2-5, is EAGVVQSPRYKIIEKKQPVAFWCNPISGHNTLYWYLQNLGQGPELLIRYENEEAVDDSQLPKDRFSAERLKGVDSTLKIQPAELGDSAVYLCASSFGLAGQETQYFGPGTRLLVL.